The T cell receptor (beta chain) described here comes from a study of CD8 T cell repertoires and HIV-1 epitope variants. Study information: T cells were stimulated with Twenty-five Gag and Nef peptides separately.

Study conclusions and caveats: Most of the nine antigen-specific clonotypes appeared cross-reactive to autologous or escape variants.

V was clipped by 1 base and J by 7 bases; unmatched bases: 7. The CDR3 runs 15 residues. CDR1 and CDR2 from the germline V gene are MNHEY and SVGAGI. On this clone itself: What it binds is not known.

Profiling relied on immunoSEQ multiplex PCR, and the TCRdb table lists in-frame clones only, not all of them. Of about 95,000 clones in the sample, more than 65% were seen once. This clonotype was sampled from a male donor with HIV. Sequenced: uncultured baseline CD8+ T cells from peripheral blood mononuclear cells (PBMCs). The chain links TRBV6-5 to TRBJ1-1, with 9 bases matching TRBD1. The CDR3 reads CASSYLSRQGGEAFF. The CDR3 bases are TGTGCCAGCAGTTACTTATCCCGACAGGGGGGTGAAGCTTTCTTT.